The 8 T cell receptor beta chains listed next were all sequenced from one sample in a study of graft-versus-host responses after intestinal transplantation. Assay used: immunoSEQ multiplex PCR; TCRdb lists only in-frame clones, some missing. The repertoire includes about 88,000 clones, approximately 90% of them detected once, and approximately 0.32% sits in the top ten. These receptors' antigens are unknown. The sample was unstimulated CD4+ T cells sorted from spleen or lymph node cells, taken before transplant. All receptors come from a human donor who was the organ donor for an intestinal transplant.

This clone was found once. The chain employs TRBV5-1 and TRBJ1-4; D possibly corresponds to TRBD1 (6 bases). Trimming took off 4 bases at V and 8 bases at J, with 15 bases between the two ends. Germline CDR1 reads SGHRS; CDR2 reads YFSETQ. This CDR3 is built from 14 residues. CDR3 in amino acids: CASSVGGAEEKLFF. As DNA, the CDR3 is TGCGCCAGCAGCGTAGGGGGGGCGGAGGAAAAACTGTTTTTT.

The chain is built from TRBV30 and TRBJ1-2, with D perhaps TRBD1 (6 bases). V was cut by 5 bases and J by 2 bases, with 12 bases left in between. The CDR3 loop spans 13 amino acids. CDR1 and CDR2 from the germline V gene are GTSNPN and SVGIG (reference sequence). The CDR3 coding sequence is TGTGCCTGGCATACGAGGGGGAACTATGGCTACACCTTC. This gives the protein CAWHTRGNYGYTF.

This CDR3 is CASSPHGGREQYF. The CDR3 DNA is TGCGCCAGCAGTCCCCACGGGGGGCGGGAGCAGTACTTC. The chain links TRBV5-1 to TRBJ2-7; perhaps TRBD2 as D (7 bases). Per the germline V gene, CDR1 is SGHRS and CDR2 is YFSETQ. V lost 5 bases and J 7 bases, leaving 16 bases between the germline ends. The CDR3 spans 13 residues. Together with reference TRBV5-1 and TRBJ2-7, the CDR3 gives the full variable domain: KAGVTQTPRYLIKTRGQQVTLSCSPISGHRSVSWYQQTPGQGLQFLFEYFSETQRNKGNFPGRFSGRQFSNSRSEMNVSTLELGDSALYLCASSPHGGREQYFGPGTRLTVT.

This rearrangement joins TRBV29-1 to TRBJ2-3, with a possible D match to TRBD1 (5 bases). V lost 8 bases to trimming and J lost 4 bases, with 10 bases between them. CDR3 length equals 11 residues. Germline loops: CDR1 SQVTM, CDR2 ANQGSEA. CDR3: CSPWGPDTQYF. The CDR3 nucleotides are TGCAGCCCATGGGGCCCAGATACGCAGTATTTT.

The chain couples TRBV13 to TRBJ2-3; D might be TRBD2 (6 bases). The ends were cut back, 0 bases at V and 3 bases at J, with 7 bases in the middle. The CDR3 extends over 14 amino acids. Germline V gene sequence: CDR1 PRHDT, CDR2 FYEKMQ (reference sequence). CDR3 DNA: TGTGCCAGCAGCTTAGGGGCGGGGACAGATACGCAGTATTTT. Its protein product is CASSLGAGTDTQYF.

The V gene is TRBV7-8, the J gene TRBJ2-7; TRBD2 is a possible D gene (6 bases). V was clipped by 5 bases and J by 1 base, with 21 bases between them. Germline-derived CDR1 and CDR2 are SGHVS and FQNEAQ. CDR3 length: 17 amino acids. The CDR3 sequence is CASSQIGGGVPSYEQYF. As DNA, the CDR3 is TGTGCCAGCAGCCAGATCGGCGGAGGGGTCCCATCCTACGAGCAGTACTTC.

The chain uses TRBV5-1 and TRBJ1-2; D unclear. The germline gives CDR1 SGHRS, CDR2 YFSETQ. The CDR3 has 16 amino acids. Between the trimmed V and J ends, which lost 4 bases and 5 bases, there was a span of 21 bases. The CDR3 region has the DNA TGCGCCAGCAGCGCGGTATTGTCCATCCTCCCGTATGGCTACACCTTC. Translation gives CASSAVLSILPYGYTF.

The chain joins TRBV7-9 to TRBJ1-2, with 8 bases matching TRBD1. The CDR3 extends over 15 amino acids. CDR1 and CDR2 (germline): SEHNR, FQNEAQ (reference sequence). Trimming removed 3 bases from V and 7 bases from J; junction bases left unmatched: 10. The chain's CDR3 is CASSFGQGKGIGYTF. The CDR3 bases are TGTGCCAGCAGCTTCGGACAGGGTAAAGGAATTGGCTACACCTTC. Full variable domain (remainder filled in from reference TRBV7-9 and TRBJ1-2): DTGVSQNPRHKITKRGQNVTFRCDPISEHNRLYWYRQTLGQGPEFLTYFQNEAQLEKSRLLSDRFSAERPKGSFSTLEIQRTEQGDSAMYLCASSFGQGKGIGYTFGSGTRLTVV.